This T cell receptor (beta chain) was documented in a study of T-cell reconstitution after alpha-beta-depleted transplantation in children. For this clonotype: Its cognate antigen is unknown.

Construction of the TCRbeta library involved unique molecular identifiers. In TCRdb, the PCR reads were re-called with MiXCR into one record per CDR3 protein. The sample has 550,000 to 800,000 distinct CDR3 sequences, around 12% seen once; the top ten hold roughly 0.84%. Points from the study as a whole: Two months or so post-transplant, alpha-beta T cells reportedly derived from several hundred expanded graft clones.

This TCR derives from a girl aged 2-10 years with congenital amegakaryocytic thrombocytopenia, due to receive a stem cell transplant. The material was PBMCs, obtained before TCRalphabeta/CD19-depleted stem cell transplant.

CDR3 loop: CASSESGARYGYTF. The CDR3 DNA reads TGTGCCAGCAGTGAATCGGGGGCGCGTTATGGCTACACCTTC. The chain is built from TRBV25-1 and TRBJ1-2; D may be TRBD1 (6 bases). From germline, CDR1 is MGHDK and CDR2 SYGVNS. V was shortened by 1 base and J by 5 bases, with 11 bases between the two germline ends. The length of the CDR3 is 14 residues.